This TCR beta chain stems from a study of OX40 agonist ivuxolimab in advanced cancers. Assay: immunoSEQ multiplex PCR; the TCRdb copy retains only in-frame clones and omits some. The table has 65,000 to 100,000 clones, 88% seen once. Trimming shortened V by 3 bases and J by 3 bases, and 13 bases separated the two germline ends. Germline V lookup: CDR1 SGHKS, CDR2 YYEKEE (reference sequence). This CDR3 is built from 15 residues. This sequence joins TRBV5-5 and TRBJ2-1; weak D call: TRBD2 (5 bases). This specimen consisted of CD4+ or CD8+ T cells sorted from blood, obtained in a trial of the OX40 agonist ivuxolimab. The sequence came from an adult with an advanced solid tumor such as melanoma, head and neck, liver or kidney cancer. The DNA of the CDR3 is TGTGCCAGCAGCTCCACTTACGGACTCTACAATGAGCAGTTCTTC. It encodes CASSSTYGLYNEQFF.